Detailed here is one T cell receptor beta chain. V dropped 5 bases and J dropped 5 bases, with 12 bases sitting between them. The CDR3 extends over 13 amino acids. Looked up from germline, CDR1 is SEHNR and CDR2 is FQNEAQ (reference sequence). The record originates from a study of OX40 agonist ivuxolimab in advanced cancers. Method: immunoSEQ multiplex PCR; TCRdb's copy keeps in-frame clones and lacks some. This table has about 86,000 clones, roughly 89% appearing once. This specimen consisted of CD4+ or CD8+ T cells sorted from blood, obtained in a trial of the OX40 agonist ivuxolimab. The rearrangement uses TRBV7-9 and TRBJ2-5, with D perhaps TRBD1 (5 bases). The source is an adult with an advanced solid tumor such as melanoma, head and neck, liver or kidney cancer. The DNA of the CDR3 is TGTGCCAGCAGCCGCTGGGGCGCGGAGACCCAGTACTTC. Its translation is CASSRWGAETQYF.